Given below is one T cell receptor (beta chain) in context. The antigen is unknown. The data were taken from a study of T cell responses to AZD1222 COVID-19 vaccine. The study, taken as a whole, reports: Spike as a whole was targeted by vaccine-associated CD4 TCRs, dominant at 160-218 and 743-854.

Repertoires were generated with immunoSEQ multiplex PCR, while TCRdb's copy carries only in-frame clones and drops some. The table shows about 120,000 clones, with 70% to 90% occurring only once. The CDR3 runs to 16 residues. V lost 5 bases and J lost 3; bases outside the gene matches: 7. Germline lookup yields CDR1 LNHDA and CDR2 SQIVND (reference sequence). This receptor was identified in an adult in good health. The chain couples TRBV19 to TRBJ2-7, with 13 bases fitting TRBD2. Sample: peripheral blood, taken on day 0 of AZD1222 vaccination. This CDR3 reads CASSGLAGEYLYEQYF. The CDR3 coding sequence is TGTGCCAGTAGTGGACTAGCGGGAGAGTACCTCTACGAGCAGTACTTC.